This record concerns one T cell receptor beta chain sequence. This sample is drawn from a study of shared clonotypes between healthy human individuals. Profiling relied on immunoSEQ multiplex PCR, and the TCRdb table lists in-frame clones only, not all of them. Here the sample spans about 380,000 clones, approximately 97% being singletons. Germline CDR1 and CDR2: SGHRS and YFSETQ. The CDR3 sequence is 15 residues long. V was pared by 7 bases and J by 5 bases, with 12 bases of the junction left unmatched. This TCR was sampled from a man aged 30-40 years in good health. Sequenced: memory CD8+ T cells sorted from blood. Subset specified: CD45RO+ cells pooled with CCR7-negative TemRA cells. V is TRBV5-1 and J is TRBJ2-5, with 9 bases fitting TRBD2. This chain's CDR3 is CASRTGASGTETQYF. The CDR3 DNA sequence: TGCGCCAGCCGAACCGGGGCTAGCGGGACGGAGACCCAGTACTTC. The full variable domain, completed using reference TRBV5-1 and TRBJ2-5, is KAGVTQTPRYLIKTRGQQVTLSCSPISGHRSVSWYQQTPGQGLQFLFEYFSETQRNKGNFPGRFSGRQFSNSRSEMNVSTLELGDSALYLCASRTGASGTETQYFGPGTRLLVL.